These 22 T cell receptor beta chains were all obtained from the same sample, sequenced in a study of T cell responses to AZD1222 COVID-19 vaccine. Assay used: immunoSEQ multiplex PCR; TCRdb lists only in-frame clones, some missing. The data show about 110,000 clones, about 89% seen once. The material was peripheral blood, obtained on day 0 of AZD1222 vaccination. The source of these receptors is an adult in good health.

The V call is TRBV9, the J call TRBJ2-1, with TRBD2 identical over 9 bases. Germline V CDR1 and CDR2: SGDLS, YYNGEE. The CDR3 covers 15 residues. V lost 0 bases to trimming and J lost 7 bases; unmatched junction nucleotides: 5. CDR3 amino acids: CASSVEVAGANEQFF. CDR3 nucleotide sequence: TGTGCCAGCAGCGTAGAAGTAGCGGGAGCAAATGAGCAGTTCTTC.

The genes are TRBV27 and TRBJ1-1; 9 bases are shared with TRBD1. In germline, CDR1 is MNHEY, CDR2 SMNVEV (reference sequence). V lost 2 bases, J lost 5 bases, and 3 bases stayed unmatched. The CDR3 runs to 14 residues. DNA of the CDR3: TGTGCCAGCAGTTTAAATGACAGGGGGACTGAAGCTTTCTTT. Translated, it gives CASSLNDRGTEAFF.

The chain combines TRBV6-5 with TRBJ2-5; D is possibly TRBD2 (6 bases). This CDR3 spans 14 amino acids. In germline, CDR1 is MNHEY, CDR2 SVGAGI. V was pared by 4 bases and J by 1 base, with 10 bases between. CDR3 bases: TGTGCCAGCAGTTCCCGGGACTCCCAAGAGACCCAGTACTTC. Translated, it gives CASSSRDSQETQYF.

The chain is built from TRBV20-1 and TRBJ2-3; D is uncertain. The length of the CDR3 is 9 residues. Germline values: CDR1 DFQATT, CDR2 SNEGSKA (reference sequence). The CDR3 region has the DNA TGCAGGACCATAGATACGCAGTATTTT. Translation: CRTIDTQYF.

The rearrangement uses TRBV7-8 and TRBJ2-3, with D perhaps matching TRBD2 (5 bases). Germline lookup yields CDR1 SGHVS and CDR2 FQNEAQ. This CDR3 has 16 residues. V shed 5 bases and J shed 6 bases, with 21 bases lying between them. The CDR3 DNA is TGTGCCAGCAGCCAAACGCCCGGGGTGCGTGAGGATACGCAGTATTTT. It translates to CASSQTPGVREDTQYF.

This clone occurred once. This chain joins TRBV30 and TRBJ1-2, with D possibly matching TRBD1 (6 bases). Germline V lookup: CDR1 GTSNPN, CDR2 SVGIG (reference sequence). Trimming removed 3 bases at V and 0 bases at J, with 11 bases between. The CDR3 extends over 14 amino acids. In DNA form, the CDR3 reads TGTGCCTGGAGCAAACAGGGCACTAACTATGGCTACACCTTC. Encoded protein: CAWSKQGTNYGYTF.

V gene TRBV23-1 combines with J gene TRBJ2-7; D is unresolved. TRBV23-1 is given ORF status, its function remaining uncertain. CDR3 length equals 13 residues. The germline V and J ends were trimmed by 2 bases and 3 bases, with 8 bases remaining between them. This chain's CDR3 is CASSQTGGYEQYF. For the CDR3, the DNA is TGCGCCAGCAGTCAAACGGGCGGCTACGAGCAGTACTTC.

This chain connects TRBV7-2 to TRBJ2-2; D gene uncertain. CDR3 length: 15 amino acids. The germline V gene encodes CDR1 SGHTA and CDR2 FQGNSA. The germline V and J ends were trimmed by 1 base and 7 bases, with 13 bases remaining between them. Written as DNA, the CDR3 is TGTGCCAGCAGCTTAGATTCTAGAGGTTACGGGGAGCTGTTTTTT. Amino acid sequence: CASSLDSRGYGELFF.

The chain has TRBV18 and TRBJ1-1; D is unresolved. Germline assignment: CDR1 KGHSH and CDR2 LQKENI. The length of the CDR3 is 15 residues. With 5 bases removed from V and 1 base from J, the gap between germline ends came to 14 bases. Here the CDR3 DNA reads TGTGCCAGCTCAACGGGGTCGGGAGAGAACACTGAAGCTTTCTTT. Residues: CASSTGSGENTEAFF.

For the CDR3, the DNA is TGTGCCATCAAGCACGTCGACAGTGACACCAATCAGCCCCAGCATTTT. Amino acids: CAIKHVDSDTNQPQHF. This chain joins TRBV19 and TRBJ1-5, with D possibly being TRBD1 (5 bases). Germline CDR1 LNHDA, CDR2 SQIVND (reference sequence). CDR3 length: 16 residues. Trimming stripped 10 bases from V and 3 bases from J, with 22 bases between.

The chain uses TRBV5-4 and TRBJ2-3; D gene uncertain. The germline V and J ends were trimmed by 2 bases and 2 bases, with 6 bases remaining between them. CDR1 and CDR2 (germline): SGHNT, YYREEE (reference sequence). The CDR3 length is 13 residues. The CDR3 sequence: CASSFPFTDTQYF. The CDR3 DNA reads as TGTGCCAGCAGCTTTCCCTTCACAGATACGCAGTATTTT.

This clone was counted once. The chain carries TRBV6-5 and TRBJ1-5; tentatively, D is TRBD1 (6 bases). The CDR3 is made up of 14 amino acids. Trimming took off 11 bases at V and 0 bases at J, with 14 bases between the two ends. CDR1 is MNHEY and CDR2 is SVGAGI in the germline V gene. The CDR3 bases are TGTGCCGGGGGGGGCGATTATAGCAATCAGCCCCAGCATTTT. Residues: CAGGGDYSNQPQHF.

The chain is built from TRBV28 and TRBJ1-1; the D is unclear. Germline V gene sequence: CDR1 MDHEN, CDR2 SYDVKM. V was shortened by 3 bases and J by 1 base, with 6 bases between the two germline ends. This CDR3 spans 13 amino acids. CDR3 sequence: CASSLPENTEAFF. DNA for the CDR3: TGTGCCAGCAGTTTGCCAGAGAACACTGAAGCTTTCTTT.

The chain recombines TRBV28 with TRBJ1-4, with 9 positions matching TRBD1. Germline V gene lookup returns CDR1 MDHEN and CDR2 SYDVKM. The CDR3 runs 19 residues. The J segment lost 6 bases and the V segment lost 6 bases, leaving 20 bases of the junction unmatched. The CDR3 coding sequence is TGTGCCAGCAGCCCCTTTACCCGGGACAGGGAGATATATGATGAAAAACTGTTTTTT. It translates to CASSPFTRDREIYDEKLFF.

The chain recombines TRBV28 with TRBJ2-7, with D perhaps TRBD1 or TRBD2 (6 bases each). The V and J ends lost 7 bases and 2 bases respectively, with 18 bases between them. Germline lookup yields CDR1 MDHEN and CDR2 SYDVKM. The CDR3 runs 15 residues. CDR3 loop: CASTREGGAPYEQYF. Here the CDR3 DNA reads TGTGCCAGCACCCGAGAGGGGGGAGCTCCCTACGAGCAGTACTTC.

The rearrangement links TRBV21-1 to TRBJ2-4; the table's D gene call, TRBD2, was not cross checked with the DNA. TRBV21-1 is a known pseudogene. CDR3 size: 16 residues. The DNA for the CDR3 is TGTGCCAGCAGGAGAGGACTAGCGGGGCCGGGGAGCATTCAGTACTTC. This sequence encodes CASRRGLAGPGSIQYF.

The rearrangement joins TRBV18 to TRBJ1-3, with D possibly being TRBD1 (6 bases). V dropped 0 bases and J dropped 5 bases, with 14 bases sitting between them. Germline CDR1 and CDR2: KGHSH and LQKENI. There are 16 residues in the CDR3. For the CDR3, the DNA is TGTGCCAGCTCACCACCGTCAGGGGCAGTAAGAAACACCATATATTTT. It codes for CASSPPSGAVRNTIYF.

The chain uses TRBV27 and TRBJ1-6; TRBD1 might be the D (5 bases). The CDR3 has 15 amino acids. Per the germline V gene, CDR1 is MNHEY and CDR2 is SMNVEV (reference sequence). With 5 bases removed from V and 5 bases from J, the gap between germline ends came to 13 bases. CDR3 nucleotide sequence: TGTGCCAGCAGTACCAACGAGGGGAATAATTCACCCCTCCACTTT. Translating gives CASSTNEGNNSPLHF.

This clone was detected once. The chain links TRBV6-6 to TRBJ1-5; possibly TRBD1 for D (5 bases). Germline values: CDR1 MNHNY, CDR2 SVGAGI (reference sequence). V lost 6 bases, J lost 10 bases, and 25 bases lay in between. CDR3 length: 16 amino acids. Written as DNA, the CDR3 is TGTGCCAGCAGCCCTCGGAGGGGTCTAGCAATCAGCCCCCAGCATTTT. It encodes CASSPRRGLAISPQHF.

The chain recombines TRBV19 with TRBJ2-1, with TRBD2 matching over 7 bases. The germline V gene encodes CDR1 LNHDA and CDR2 SQIVND (reference sequence). The CDR3 sequence is 13 residues long. V shed 10 bases, J shed 3 bases, and the junction held 6 bases outside the gene matches. CDR3 protein: CATGGVDYNEQFF. In DNA, the CDR3 is TGTGCCACGGGGGGAGTCGACTACAATGAGCAGTTCTTC.

J is TRBJ2-2 and V is TRBV11-3; either TRBD1 or TRBD2 may supply D (5 bases each). The CDR3 covers 15 residues. V lost 0 bases, J lost 5 bases, and 10 bases lay in between. CDR1 and CDR2 from the germline V gene are SGHNT and YENEEA. This chain's CDR3 is CASSLDQGATGELFF. DNA of the CDR3: TGTGCCAGCAGCTTAGACCAGGGAGCGACCGGGGAGCTGTTTTTT.

A remark on this clone: The junction does not match germline at one end; this may be a read error. This chain connects TRBV7-3 to TRBJ2-5; D might be TRBD1 (6 bases). CDR3 length equals 13 residues. Germline V gene sequence: CDR1 SGHTA, CDR2 FQGTGA. CDR3 bases: TGTGCCAGCAGCCGACAGGTACAAGAGGCCCAGTACTTC. The encoded protein is CASSRQVQEAQYF.